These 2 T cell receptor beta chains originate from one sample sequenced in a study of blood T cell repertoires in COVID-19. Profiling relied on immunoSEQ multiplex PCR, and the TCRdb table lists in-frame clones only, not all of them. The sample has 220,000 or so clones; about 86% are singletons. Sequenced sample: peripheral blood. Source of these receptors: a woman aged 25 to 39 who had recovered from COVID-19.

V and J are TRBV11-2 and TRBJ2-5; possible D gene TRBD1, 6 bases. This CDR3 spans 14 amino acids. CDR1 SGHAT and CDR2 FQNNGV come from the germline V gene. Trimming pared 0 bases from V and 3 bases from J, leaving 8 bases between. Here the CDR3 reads CASSLDPGEETQYF. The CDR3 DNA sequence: TGTGCCAGCAGCTTAGATCCAGGGGAAGAGACCCAGTACTTC.

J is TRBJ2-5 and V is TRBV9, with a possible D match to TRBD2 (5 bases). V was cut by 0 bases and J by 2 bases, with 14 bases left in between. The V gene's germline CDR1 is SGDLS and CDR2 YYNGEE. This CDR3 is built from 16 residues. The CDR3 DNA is TGTGCCAGCAGCGTAGCGCCCATCTCGGGGCAAGAGACCCAGTACTTC. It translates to CASSVAPISGQETQYF.